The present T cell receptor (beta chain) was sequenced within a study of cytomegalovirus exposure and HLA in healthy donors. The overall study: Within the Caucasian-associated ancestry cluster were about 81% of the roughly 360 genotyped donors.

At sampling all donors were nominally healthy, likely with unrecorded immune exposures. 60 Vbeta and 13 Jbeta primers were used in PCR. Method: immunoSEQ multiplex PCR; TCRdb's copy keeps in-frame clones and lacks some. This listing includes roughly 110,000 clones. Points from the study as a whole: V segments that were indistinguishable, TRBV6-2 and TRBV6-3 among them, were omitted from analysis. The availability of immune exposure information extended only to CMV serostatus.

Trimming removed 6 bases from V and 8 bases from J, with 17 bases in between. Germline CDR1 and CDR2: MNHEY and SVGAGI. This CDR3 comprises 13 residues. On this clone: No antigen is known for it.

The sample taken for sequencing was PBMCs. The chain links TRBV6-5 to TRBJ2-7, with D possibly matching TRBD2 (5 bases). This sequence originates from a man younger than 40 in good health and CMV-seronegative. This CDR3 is CASSGRTTRKQYF. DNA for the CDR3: TGTGCCAGCAGCGGTCGGACCACTAGAAAGCAGTACTTC.